The following is a TCR beta chain sequence with its context. Antigen: not known. The CDR3 is 15 amino acids. The V end lost 0 bases, the J end lost 6 bases, and 15 bases lay between the germline ends. Germline-derived CDR1 and CDR2 are SGHDN and FVKESK. Assay: immunoSEQ multiplex PCR; the TCRdb copy retains only in-frame clones and omits some. There are about 1 million clones in the sample; approximately 70% occur only once, and about 1.5% lies in the top ten. The sample belongs to a study of shared clonotypes between healthy human individuals. General study findings and limits: Despite large depth, rarefaction showed incomplete sorted-subset sequencing. The study found approximately 5% of naive CD4 clonotypes shared across a few donors. On the whole, naive subsets had larger estimated richness than memory subsets had.

Into CD45RA+ naive and CD45RA-negative memory subsets, the CD4+ cells were split. This clonotype originated in a man between 18 and 29 years old in good health. The chain joins TRBV14 to TRBJ2-7, with D perhaps matching TRBD2 (5 bases). The sample consisted of memory CD4+ T cells sorted from blood. Subset specified: CD45RA-negative fraction. The CDR3 DNA sequence: TGTGCCAGCAGCCAAGATCACGGGGTATTTGGCGAGCAGTACTTC. This gives the protein CASSQDHGVFGEQYF.